The 12 T cell receptor beta chains given below trace back to one sample, sequenced in a study of metastatic and nonmetastatic thyroid tumors. No treatment had been given to any patient before thyroid surgery. TCRdb ran MiXCR on the PCR reads. The data hold some 20,000 clones, with 20% to 25% observed a single time. What was sequenced was tumor tissue. These receptors were taken from a male donor with papillary thyroid cancer or a benign thyroid nodule (not recorded which). Some clones in this sample may be carry-over from other donors' samples.

In its sample, this clone was seen many times. The V call is TRBV20-1, the J call TRBJ2-1; D possibly corresponds to TRBD1 (5 bases). Trimming cost V 6 bases and J 7 bases, with 25 bases left between them. This CDR3 has 16 amino acids. Germline CDR1 is DFQATT and CDR2 is SNEGSKA (reference sequence). CDR3 sequence (DNA): TGCAGTGCCACCGATCCGGTGGTGGAAGGGGTTAATGAGCAGTTCTTC. Its translation: CSATDPVVEGVNEQFF.

There are a few counts of this clone. The chain couples TRBV6-2 or TRBV6-3 to TRBJ1-6, with 10 positions matching TRBD1. Germline trimming cut 4 bases from V and 5 bases from J; bases unmatched to any gene: 2. This CDR3 has 15 residues. The germline V gene has CDR1 MNHEY and CDR2 SVGEGT. The DNA of the CDR3 is TGTGCCAGCAGTTGGGGGACAGGGGATAATTCACCCCTCCACTTT. Its protein is CASSWGTGDNSPLHF.

This clone appeared many times. This may stem from a read error, because a much larger clone lies one nucleotide away. V gene TRBV6-1 combines with J gene TRBJ2-3; TRBD1 aligns across 11 bases. The V and J ends lost 3 bases and 4 bases, in that order; junction bases with no gene match: 0. CDR1 is MNHNS and CDR2 is SASEGT in the germline V gene. The CDR3 consists of 14 residues. In nucleotides, the CDR3 is TGTGCCAGCAGTGAGGGACAGGGGGCAGATACGCAGTATTTT. Translating it yields CASSEGQGADTQYF.

This clone was recorded at least ten times. This may be a read error: a much more frequent sequence differs by one nucleotide. The chain employs TRBV6-2 or TRBV6-3 and TRBJ2-1; perhaps TRBD2 as D (5 bases). The CDR3 contains 13 residues. The V end lost 6 bases, the J end lost 8 bases, and 14 bases lay between the germline ends. Germline CDR1 reads MNHEY; CDR2 reads SVGEGT. The CDR3 sequence: CASSRLASYEQFF. The CDR3 DNA sequence: TGTGCCAGCAGCCGACTGGCTAGCTATGAGCAGTTCTTC.

The table lists this clone with many counts. V and J are TRBV20-1 and TRBJ1-5; perhaps TRBD1 as D (5 bases). V dropped 2 bases and J dropped 4 bases, with 6 bases sitting between them. There are 12 residues in the CDR3. From germline, CDR1 is DFQATT and CDR2 SNEGSKA (reference sequence). CDR3 nucleotide sequence: TGCAGTGCTAGACAGGGTAATCAGCCCCAGCATTTT. It yields the protein CSARQGNQPQHF.

The rearrangement joins TRBV10-1 to TRBJ2-3; D is possibly TRBD2 (7 bases). This CDR3 is 16 amino acids long. V lost 0 bases and J 7 bases, leaving 17 bases between the germline ends. Germline assignment: CDR1 WNHNN and CDR2 SYGVQD (reference sequence). The CDR3 loop reads CASSESVRGRAYTQYF. DNA for the CDR3: TGCGCCAGCAGTGAGTCGGTGCGGGGGCGAGCATATACGCAGTATTTT.

At least ten counts were recorded for this clone. The J gene is TRBJ2-1, the V gene TRBV5-1, with 9 bases aligning to TRBD2. Germline V lookup: CDR1 SGHRS, CDR2 YFSETQ. This CDR3 has 15 residues. V lost 3 bases and J lost 10; bases outside the gene matches: 11. CDR3 loop: CASSSGTSFSREQFF. The CDR3 nucleotides are TGCGCCAGCAGCTCCGGGACTAGCTTTTCGCGGGAGCAGTTCTTC.

A remark on this clone: The junction shows a germline mismatch at one end, possibly a read error. The chain uses TRBV11-2 and TRBJ2-2; TRBD1 agrees at 10 bases. There are 17 residues in the CDR3. From germline, CDR1 is SGHAT and CDR2 FQNNGV. The CDR3 sequence is CPSSPISGTGAAGELFF. CDR3 coding DNA: TGTCCCAGCAGCCCCATCTCCGGGACAGGGGCGGCCGGGGAGCTGTTTTTT.

This clone was detected many times. The V call is TRBV7-9, the J call TRBJ1-3; D gene unclear. Trimming removed 6 bases from V and 9 bases from J, with 15 bases in between. The length of the CDR3 is 13 residues. The germline V gene has CDR1 SEHNR and CDR2 FQNEAQ (reference sequence). The CDR3 protein is CASRRDRRGTIYF. CDR3 bases: TGTGCCAGCAGAAGGGATCGGCGAGGCACCATATATTTT.

The V and J genes are TRBV9 and TRBJ1-2, with a tentative D call TRBD1 (5 bases). This CDR3 contains 13 residues. Germline-derived CDR1 and CDR2 are SGDLS and YYNGEE. Trimming pared 4 bases from V and 5 bases from J, leaving 12 bases between. CDR3 amino acids: CASSIRYRYGYTF. The CDR3 region has the DNA TGTGCCAGCAGCATACGGTACAGGTATGGCTACACCTTC. Using reference TRBV9 and TRBJ1-2 for the parts outside the CDR3, the full variable domain is DSGVTQTPKHLITATGQRVTLRCSPRSGDLSVYWYQQSLDQGLQFLIQYYNGEERAKGNILERFSAQQFPDLHSELNLSSLELGDSALYFCASSIRYRYGYTFGSGTRLTVV.

This clone was counted many times. The chain is built from TRBV4-1 and TRBJ2-5, with a tentative D call TRBD1 (5 bases). This CDR3 region has 15 residues. The germline V and J ends were trimmed by 0 bases and 0 bases, with 8 bases remaining between them. CDR1 is MGHRA and CDR2 is YSYEKL in the germline V gene. The CDR3 bases are TGCGCCAGCAGCCAAGATAGGACAAACCAAGAGACCCAGTACTTC. Protein product: CASSQDRTNQETQYF.

For this clone: A junction end diverges from the germline sequence, so it may reflect a read error. The V call is TRBV6-5, the J call TRBJ1-1; D unclear. CDR3 length equals 15 residues. Germline lookup yields CDR1 MNHEY and CDR2 SVGAGI. Here the CDR3 reads CASSYYPWANTEAIF. CDR3 coding DNA: TGTGCCAGCAGTTACTATCCATGGGCGAACACTGAAGCTATCTTT.